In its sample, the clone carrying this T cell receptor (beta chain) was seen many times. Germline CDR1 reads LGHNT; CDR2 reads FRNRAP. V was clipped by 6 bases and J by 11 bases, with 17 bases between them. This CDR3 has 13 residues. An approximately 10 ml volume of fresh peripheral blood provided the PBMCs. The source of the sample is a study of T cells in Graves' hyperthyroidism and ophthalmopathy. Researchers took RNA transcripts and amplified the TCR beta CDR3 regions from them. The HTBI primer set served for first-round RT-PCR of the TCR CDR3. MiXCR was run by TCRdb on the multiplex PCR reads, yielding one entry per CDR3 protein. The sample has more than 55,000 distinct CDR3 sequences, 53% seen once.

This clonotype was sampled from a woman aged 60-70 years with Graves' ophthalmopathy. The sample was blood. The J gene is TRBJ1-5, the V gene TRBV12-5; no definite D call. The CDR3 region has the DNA TGTGCTAGTGGACCGGGCAGCGGCGGGGCCCAGCATTTT. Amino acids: CASGPGSGGAQHF.